This entry concerns a single T cell receptor (beta chain). This clonotype was observed many times. This clone's antigen is unknown. Base quality data are lacking; no much larger clone is found one base away. This record belongs to a study of human T cells and chemical hapten exposure (dated by TCRdb to the early 2020s). Regarding the study in general: For sensitization, 2% DPC in acetone was applied to a 2 cm by 2 cm area of upper inner arm skin. Libraries were pooled for sequencing, and variation in per-sample TCR yields was attributed mainly to small differences in library volumes within the pool. Blood was sampled from patients pre-sensitization (week 0) and at 2, 6 and about 24 weeks after DPC sensitization. This study followed changes in the peripheral blood TCR repertoire in vivo during primary and secondary sensitization of alopecia patients to the hapten diphenylcyclopropenone (DPC). Patients additionally received weekly therapeutic DPC doses to the scalp throughout the roughly 25-week study period. Blood for TCR sequencing was provided by twenty-nine alopecia patients at one to four time points (pre-sensitization, 2, 6 and 24 weeks). Patch testing was done on the upper back using Finn chambers containing 0.01% DPC, and results were scored after 6 days according to International Contact Dermatitis Research Group standards. The patient cohort, mostly female, included alopecia areata with under or over 50% scalp involvement, alopecia totalis and alopecia universalis. General study outcomes and caveats: The number of TCRs above 1 in 1000 frequency did not change with DPC sensitization; there was no evidence of global repertoire structure alterations. A positive correlation was found between the number of PT1 expanded TCRs and patch test score, with significance reached at thresholds 8, 16 and 32 but not 4. Repeated subsampling changed both the strength of the expansion versus patch-test correlation and the threshold at which that correlation became significant. Expanded TCRs formed significantly more large CDR3 similarity clusters than pre-sensitization or healthy control sets, consistent with antigen-driven responses. Because all patients had alopecia, a presumed autoimmune disease, the immune response of the patients might differ from that of healthy individuals.

Libraries came from RACE. The listed sequencing device is NextSeq 500. Library preparation attached unique molecular identifiers to individual cDNA molecules for quantitative, reproducible TCR counting. Each blood RNA sample was used to sequence both TCR alpha and TCR beta chains. The original methods were these. The median number of TCRs per sample was roughly 94,000, ranging from about 20,000 to 750,000. V, J and CDR3 annotation of the TCR reads was performed with the Decombinator software suite. For PS versus PT1 abundance plots, all samples were subsampled to the same number of TCRs (28,000). Expanded TCRs were defined as absent before sensitization and observed at least eight times at the 2-week time point. The public reads were reprocessed in TCRdb via fastp at Q25 and MiXCR, keeping in-frame beta chains. Every distinct CDR3 protein forms one entry, paired with its most common genes and DNA. TCRdb, not the authors, supplied the V and J calls. The sample table holds around 360,000 distinct CDR3 sequences, of which about 6% were seen once. More than 5.5% of the sample goes to the ten largest clones.

The time point label on this specimen signifies: patch test 2, 6 weeks after DPC sensitization. The treatment or condition tag for this specimen amounts to: therapeutic diphenylcyclopropenone sensitization with weekly scalp DPC. At each patch-test visit, blood was drawn before the patch test was applied. Patients were considered eligible if aged 18 to 70, diagnosed with alopecia and deemed suitable for DPC therapy, and patients were excluded if pregnant. Unfractionated whole blood was collected in Tempus Blood RNA tubes, and total RNA was extracted from that blood. The clonotype comes from a woman aged 18-35 years with alopecia areata. Some clones in this sample may be carry-over from other donors' samples. The specimen was whole blood, collected in connection with sensitization to the hapten diphenylcyclopropenone (DPC).

CDR3 sequence: CAISEVGMNTEAFF. The DNA sequence is given as TGTGCCATCAGTGAAGTAGGGATGAACACTGAAGCTTTCTTT. This chain joins TRBV10-3 to TRBJ1-1, with the identity of the D gene unclear. V gives up 3 bases and J gives up 0 bases, and the segment between their germline ends measures 8 bases. The cysteine opens and the phenylalanine closes a CDR3 of 14 amino acids. The retained sequence is limited to the CDR3, 42 bases, with the frame set at the first base. The germline V gene encodes CDR1 ENHRY and CDR2 SYGVKD.